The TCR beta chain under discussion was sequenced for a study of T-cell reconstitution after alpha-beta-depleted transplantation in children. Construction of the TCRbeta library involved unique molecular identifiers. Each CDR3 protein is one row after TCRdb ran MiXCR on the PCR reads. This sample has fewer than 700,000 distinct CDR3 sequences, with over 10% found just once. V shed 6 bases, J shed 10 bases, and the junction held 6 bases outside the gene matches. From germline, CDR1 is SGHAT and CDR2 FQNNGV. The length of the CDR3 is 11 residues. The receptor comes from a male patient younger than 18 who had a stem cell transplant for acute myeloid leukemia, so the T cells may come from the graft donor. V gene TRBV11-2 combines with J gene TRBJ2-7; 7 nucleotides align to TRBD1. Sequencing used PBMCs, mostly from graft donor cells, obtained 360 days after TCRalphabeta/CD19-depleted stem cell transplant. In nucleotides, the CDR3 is TGTGCCAGCAGTTATACAGGGGACCAGTACTTC. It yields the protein CASSYTGDQYF.